This TCR beta chain was obtained from a study of T-cell memory formation after mild COVID-19. Germline assignment: CDR1 LGHDT and CDR2 YNNKEL (reference sequence). CDR3 length: 19 amino acids. Trimming stripped 0 bases from V and 0 bases from J, with 15 bases between. Study-wide points: Researchers found some responding clones in pre-infection memory, a sign that cross-reactive memory joined.

This clonotype occurred a few times. Antigen unknown. From the 5' RACE reads, TCRdb called clonotypes with MiXCR, one entry per CDR3 protein. The sample holds around 250,000 distinct CDR3 sequences, around 15% seen once. The clonotype originates from a young man who had mild COVID-19 (a few samples of this study predate the infection). Cell type and time point are not known. Specimen: PBMCs or a T cell subset sorted from them (not recorded which). The chain uses TRBV3-1 and TRBJ2-6; no reliable D call. The CDR3 loop reads CASSQEGRWFFSGANVLTF. The CDR3 DNA is TGTGCCAGCAGCCAAGAAGGGCGTTGGTTCTTCTCTGGGGCCAACGTCCTGACTTTC.